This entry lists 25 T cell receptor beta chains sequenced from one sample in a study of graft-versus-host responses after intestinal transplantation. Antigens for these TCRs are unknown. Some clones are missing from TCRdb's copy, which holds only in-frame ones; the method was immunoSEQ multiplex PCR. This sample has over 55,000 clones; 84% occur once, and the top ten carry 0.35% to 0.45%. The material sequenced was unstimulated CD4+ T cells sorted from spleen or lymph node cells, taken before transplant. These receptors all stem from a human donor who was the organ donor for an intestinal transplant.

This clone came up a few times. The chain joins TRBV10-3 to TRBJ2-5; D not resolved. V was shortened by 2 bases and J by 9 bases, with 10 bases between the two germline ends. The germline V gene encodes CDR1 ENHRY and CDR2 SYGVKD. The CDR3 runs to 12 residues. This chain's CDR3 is CAISETNWSQYF. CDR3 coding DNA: TGTGCCATCAGTGAGACTAATTGGTCCCAGTACTTC.

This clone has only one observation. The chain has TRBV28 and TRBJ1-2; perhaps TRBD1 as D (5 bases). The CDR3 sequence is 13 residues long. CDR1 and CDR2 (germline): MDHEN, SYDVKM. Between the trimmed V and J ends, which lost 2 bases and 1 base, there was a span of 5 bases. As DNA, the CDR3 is TGTGCCAGCAGTTTAGACAGTAACTATGGCTACACCTTC. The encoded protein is CASSLDSNYGYTF.

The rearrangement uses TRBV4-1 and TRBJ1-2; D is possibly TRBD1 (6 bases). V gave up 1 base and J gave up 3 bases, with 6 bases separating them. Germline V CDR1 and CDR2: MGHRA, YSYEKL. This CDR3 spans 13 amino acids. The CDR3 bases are TGCGCCAGCAGCCAAGGGACAGACTATGGCTACACCTTC. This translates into CASSQGTDYGYTF.

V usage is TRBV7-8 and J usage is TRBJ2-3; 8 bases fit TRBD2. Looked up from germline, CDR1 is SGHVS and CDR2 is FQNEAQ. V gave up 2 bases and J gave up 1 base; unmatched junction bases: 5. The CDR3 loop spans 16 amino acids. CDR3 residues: CASSLIPAGGTDTQYF. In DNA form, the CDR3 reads TGTGCCAGCAGCTTAATCCCAGCGGGGGGCACAGATACGCAGTATTTT.

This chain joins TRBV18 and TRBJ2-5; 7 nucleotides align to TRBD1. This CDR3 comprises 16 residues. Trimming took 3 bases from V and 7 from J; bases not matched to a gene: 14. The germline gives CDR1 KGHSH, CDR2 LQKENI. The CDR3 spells CASSPLTTGAGGTQYF. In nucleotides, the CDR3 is TGTGCCAGCTCACCCCTAACCACAGGGGCGGGCGGGACCCAGTACTTC.

The chain's CDR3 is CSVVSDNVYGYTF. Written as DNA, the CDR3 is TGCAGCGTTGTGAGTGATAATGTCTATGGCTACACCTTC. V gene TRBV29-1 combines with J gene TRBJ1-2; D gene ambiguous. This CDR3 region has 13 residues. The germline gives CDR1 SQVTM, CDR2 ANQGSEA. With 4 bases removed from V and 4 bases from J, the gap between germline ends came to 13 bases.

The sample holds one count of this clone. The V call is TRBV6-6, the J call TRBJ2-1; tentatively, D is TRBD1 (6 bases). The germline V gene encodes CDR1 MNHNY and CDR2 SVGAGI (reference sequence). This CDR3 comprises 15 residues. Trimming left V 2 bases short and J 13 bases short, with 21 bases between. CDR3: CASSYDGQLPFLQFF. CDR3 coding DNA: TGTGCCAGCAGTTACGACGGACAGTTACCCTTCCTTCAGTTCTTC.

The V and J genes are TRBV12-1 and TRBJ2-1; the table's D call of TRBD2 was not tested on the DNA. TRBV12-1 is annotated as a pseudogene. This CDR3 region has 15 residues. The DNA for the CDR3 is TGTGCCAGCAGCTATCTAGCGGGGGCTGAGAATGAGCAGTTCTTC. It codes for CASSYLAGAENEQFF.

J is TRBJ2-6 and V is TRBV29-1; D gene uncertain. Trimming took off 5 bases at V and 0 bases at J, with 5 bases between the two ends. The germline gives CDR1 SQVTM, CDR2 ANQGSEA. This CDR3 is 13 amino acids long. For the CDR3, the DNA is TGCAGCGTTTTCTCCTCTGGGGCCAACGTCCTGACTTTC. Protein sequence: CSVFSSGANVLTF. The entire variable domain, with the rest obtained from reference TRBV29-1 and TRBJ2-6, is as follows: SAVISQKPSRDICQRGTSLTIQCQVDSQVTMMFWYRQQPGQSLTLIATANQGSEATYESGFVIDKFPISRPNLTFSTLTVSNMSPEDSSIYLCSVFSSGANVLTFGAGSRLTVL.

CDR3 sequence: CASSLARGQYNEQFF. DNA for the CDR3: TGTGCCAGCAGCTTAGCAAGGGGGCAGTACAATGAGCAGTTCTTC. The chain is built from TRBV11-1 and TRBJ2-1; 7 bases line up with TRBD1. Germline V gives CDR1 SGHAT, CDR2 FQDESV (reference sequence). With V trimmed by 0 bases and J by 4 bases, 3 bases remained unmatched. The CDR3 is 15 amino acids.

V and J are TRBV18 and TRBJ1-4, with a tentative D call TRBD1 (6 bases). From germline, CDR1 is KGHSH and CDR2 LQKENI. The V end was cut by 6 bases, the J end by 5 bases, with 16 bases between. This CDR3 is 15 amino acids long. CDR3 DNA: TGTGCCAGCTCGCGCCACCGGGACAAAAATGAAAAACTGTTTTTT. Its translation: CASSRHRDKNEKLFF.

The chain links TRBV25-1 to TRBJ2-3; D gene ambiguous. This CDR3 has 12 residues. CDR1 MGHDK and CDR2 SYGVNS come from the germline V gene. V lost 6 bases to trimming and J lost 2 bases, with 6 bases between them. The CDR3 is CASSGYTDTQYF. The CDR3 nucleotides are TGTGCCAGCAGCGGGTACACAGATACGCAGTATTTT.

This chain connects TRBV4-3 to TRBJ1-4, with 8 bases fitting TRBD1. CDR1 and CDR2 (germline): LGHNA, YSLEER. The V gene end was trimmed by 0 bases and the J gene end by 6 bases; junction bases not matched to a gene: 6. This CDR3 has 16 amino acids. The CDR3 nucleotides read TGCGCCAGCAGCCAAGATGGGCAGGGGGCACATGAAAAACTGTTTTTT. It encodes CASSQDGQGAHEKLFF.

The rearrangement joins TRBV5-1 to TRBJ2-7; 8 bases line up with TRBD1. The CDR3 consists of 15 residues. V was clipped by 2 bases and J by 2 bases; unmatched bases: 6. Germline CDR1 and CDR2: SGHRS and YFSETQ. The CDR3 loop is CASSFGQGPAYEQYV. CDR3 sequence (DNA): TGCGCCAGCAGCTTCGGACAGGGACCGGCCTACGAGCAGTACGTC.

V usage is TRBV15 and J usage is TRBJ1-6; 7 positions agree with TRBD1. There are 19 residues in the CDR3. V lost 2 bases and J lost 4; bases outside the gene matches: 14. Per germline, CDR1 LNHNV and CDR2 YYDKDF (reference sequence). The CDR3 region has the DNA TGTGCCACCAGCAGAACCGGGACAGTGATGACTTGGTATAATTCACCCCTCCACTTT. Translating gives CATSRTGTVMTWYNSPLHF.

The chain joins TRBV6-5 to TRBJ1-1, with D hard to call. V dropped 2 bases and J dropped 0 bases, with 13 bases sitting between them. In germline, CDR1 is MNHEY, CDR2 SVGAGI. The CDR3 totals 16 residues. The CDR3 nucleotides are TGTGCCAGCAGTTACAAACAGATAGGCATGAACACTGAAGCTTTCTTT. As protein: CASSYKQIGMNTEAFF.

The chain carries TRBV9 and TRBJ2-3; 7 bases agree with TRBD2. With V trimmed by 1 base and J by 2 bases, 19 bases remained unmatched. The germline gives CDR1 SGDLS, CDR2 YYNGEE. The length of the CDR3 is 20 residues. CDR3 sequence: CASSVPSTPESGGYTDTQYF. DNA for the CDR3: TGTGCCAGCAGCGTACCAAGCACCCCTGAATCGGGGGGATACACAGATACGCAGTATTTT.

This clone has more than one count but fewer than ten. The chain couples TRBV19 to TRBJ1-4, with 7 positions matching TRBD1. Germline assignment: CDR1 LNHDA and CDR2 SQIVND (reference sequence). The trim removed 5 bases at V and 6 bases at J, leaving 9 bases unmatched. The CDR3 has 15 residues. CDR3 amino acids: CASSFFGTAYEKLFF. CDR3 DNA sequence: TGTGCCAGTAGTTTTTTTGGGACAGCATATGAAAAACTGTTTTTT. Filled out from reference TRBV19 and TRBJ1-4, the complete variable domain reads DGGITQSPKYLFRKEGQNVTLSCEQNLNHDAMYWYRQDPGQGLRLIYYSQIVNDFQKGDIAEGYSVSREKKESFPLTVTSAQKNPTAFYLCASSFFGTAYEKLFFGSGTQLSVL.

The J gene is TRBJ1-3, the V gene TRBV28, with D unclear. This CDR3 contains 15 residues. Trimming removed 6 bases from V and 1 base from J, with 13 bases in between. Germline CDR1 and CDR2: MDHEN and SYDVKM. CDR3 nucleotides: TGTGCCAGCAGCCCACCCTCGGGGTCTGGAAACACCATATATTTT. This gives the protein CASSPPSGSGNTIYF.

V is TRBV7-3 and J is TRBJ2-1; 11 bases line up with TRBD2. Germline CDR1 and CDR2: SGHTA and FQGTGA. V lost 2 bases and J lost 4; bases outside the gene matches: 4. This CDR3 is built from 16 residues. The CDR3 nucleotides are TGTGCCAGCAGCTTATGGGGGACTAGCGGATACAATGAGCAGTTCTTC. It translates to CASSLWGTSGYNEQFF.

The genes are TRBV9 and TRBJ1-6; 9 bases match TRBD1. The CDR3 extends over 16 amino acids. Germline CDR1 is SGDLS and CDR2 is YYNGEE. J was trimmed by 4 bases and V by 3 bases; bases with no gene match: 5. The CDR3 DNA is TGTGCCAGCAGCGACCCCGGACAGGGGTATAATTCACCCCTCCACTTT. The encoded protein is CASSDPGQGYNSPLHF. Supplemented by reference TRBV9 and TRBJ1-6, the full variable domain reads DSGVTQTPKHLITATGQRVTLRCSPRSGDLSVYWYQQSLDQGLQFLIQYYNGEERAKGNILERFSAQQFPDLHSELNLSSLELGDSALYFCASSDPGQGYNSPLHFGNGTRLTVT.

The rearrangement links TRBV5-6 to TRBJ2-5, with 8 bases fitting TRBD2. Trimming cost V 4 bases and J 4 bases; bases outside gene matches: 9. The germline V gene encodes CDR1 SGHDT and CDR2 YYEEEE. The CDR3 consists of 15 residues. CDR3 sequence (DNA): TGTGCCAGCAGCCGACCGGGGGGGGAGGGAGAGACCCAGTACTTC. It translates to CASSRPGGEGETQYF.

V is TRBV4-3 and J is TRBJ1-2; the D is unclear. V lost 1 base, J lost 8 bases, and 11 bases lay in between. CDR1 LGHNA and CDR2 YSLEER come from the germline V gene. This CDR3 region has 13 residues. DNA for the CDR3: TGCGCCAGCAGCCAAGCGGGAGCGGTCGGCTACACCTTC. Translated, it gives CASSQAGAVGYTF.

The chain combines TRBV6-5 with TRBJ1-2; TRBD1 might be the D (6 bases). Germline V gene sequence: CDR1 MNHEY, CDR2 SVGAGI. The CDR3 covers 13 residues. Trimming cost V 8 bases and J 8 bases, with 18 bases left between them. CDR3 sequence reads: CASENTRGTGYTF. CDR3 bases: TGTGCCAGCGAAAATACGAGGGGGACGGGCTACACCTTC.

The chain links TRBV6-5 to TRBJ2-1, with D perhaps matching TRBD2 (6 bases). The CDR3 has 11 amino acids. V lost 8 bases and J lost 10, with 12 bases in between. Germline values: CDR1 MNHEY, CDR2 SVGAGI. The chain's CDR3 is CASLGRGEQFF. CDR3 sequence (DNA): TGTGCCAGCTTGGGCCGGGGGGAGCAGTTCTTC.